This T cell receptor (beta chain) appears in the sequencing data of a study of blood T cells in healthy people across ages. J gave up 10 bases and V 5 bases, and 16 bases lay outside the gene matches. The CDR3 has 15 amino acids. The use of a sample-barcoded 5' primer and a J-beta primer mix characterized a second PCR of roughly 7 to 11 cycles. TCRdb analysed the 5' RACE reads with MiXCR anew, one entry per CDR3 protein. The table includes roughly 1.5 million distinct CDR3 sequences, roughly 43% detected once. Only a few counts were recorded for this clonotype. Sequences were obtained from blood. The chain employs TRBV12-3 or TRBV12-4 and TRBJ2-7, with 8 bases lining up with TRBD1. This clonotype was sampled from a woman younger than 30 in good health. Written as DNA, the CDR3 is TGTGCCAGCAGTAGATCCGGGACAGGTCACGGCTCCCAGTACTTC. Its translation: CASSRSGTGHGSQYF.